This T cell receptor beta chain was sequenced for a study of OX40 agonist ivuxolimab in advanced cancers. The CDR3 runs to 11 residues. CDR1 SGHAT and CDR2 FQNNGV come from the germline V gene. Trimming cost V 1 base and J 4 bases, with 1 base left between them. Clones were sequenced by immunoSEQ multiplex PCR, and TCRdb holds only the in-frame ones, with some missing. This table holds roughly 66,000 clones, 87% found once. Sequencing was performed on CD4+ or CD8+ T cells sorted from blood, taken in a trial of the OX40 agonist ivuxolimab. The rearrangement joins TRBV11-2 to TRBJ2-5; D unclear. The sequence came from an adult with an advanced solid tumor such as melanoma, head and neck, liver or kidney cancer. The CDR3 spells CASSLGETQYF. The CDR3 DNA is TGTGCCAGCAGCTTAGGAGAGACCCAGTACTTC.